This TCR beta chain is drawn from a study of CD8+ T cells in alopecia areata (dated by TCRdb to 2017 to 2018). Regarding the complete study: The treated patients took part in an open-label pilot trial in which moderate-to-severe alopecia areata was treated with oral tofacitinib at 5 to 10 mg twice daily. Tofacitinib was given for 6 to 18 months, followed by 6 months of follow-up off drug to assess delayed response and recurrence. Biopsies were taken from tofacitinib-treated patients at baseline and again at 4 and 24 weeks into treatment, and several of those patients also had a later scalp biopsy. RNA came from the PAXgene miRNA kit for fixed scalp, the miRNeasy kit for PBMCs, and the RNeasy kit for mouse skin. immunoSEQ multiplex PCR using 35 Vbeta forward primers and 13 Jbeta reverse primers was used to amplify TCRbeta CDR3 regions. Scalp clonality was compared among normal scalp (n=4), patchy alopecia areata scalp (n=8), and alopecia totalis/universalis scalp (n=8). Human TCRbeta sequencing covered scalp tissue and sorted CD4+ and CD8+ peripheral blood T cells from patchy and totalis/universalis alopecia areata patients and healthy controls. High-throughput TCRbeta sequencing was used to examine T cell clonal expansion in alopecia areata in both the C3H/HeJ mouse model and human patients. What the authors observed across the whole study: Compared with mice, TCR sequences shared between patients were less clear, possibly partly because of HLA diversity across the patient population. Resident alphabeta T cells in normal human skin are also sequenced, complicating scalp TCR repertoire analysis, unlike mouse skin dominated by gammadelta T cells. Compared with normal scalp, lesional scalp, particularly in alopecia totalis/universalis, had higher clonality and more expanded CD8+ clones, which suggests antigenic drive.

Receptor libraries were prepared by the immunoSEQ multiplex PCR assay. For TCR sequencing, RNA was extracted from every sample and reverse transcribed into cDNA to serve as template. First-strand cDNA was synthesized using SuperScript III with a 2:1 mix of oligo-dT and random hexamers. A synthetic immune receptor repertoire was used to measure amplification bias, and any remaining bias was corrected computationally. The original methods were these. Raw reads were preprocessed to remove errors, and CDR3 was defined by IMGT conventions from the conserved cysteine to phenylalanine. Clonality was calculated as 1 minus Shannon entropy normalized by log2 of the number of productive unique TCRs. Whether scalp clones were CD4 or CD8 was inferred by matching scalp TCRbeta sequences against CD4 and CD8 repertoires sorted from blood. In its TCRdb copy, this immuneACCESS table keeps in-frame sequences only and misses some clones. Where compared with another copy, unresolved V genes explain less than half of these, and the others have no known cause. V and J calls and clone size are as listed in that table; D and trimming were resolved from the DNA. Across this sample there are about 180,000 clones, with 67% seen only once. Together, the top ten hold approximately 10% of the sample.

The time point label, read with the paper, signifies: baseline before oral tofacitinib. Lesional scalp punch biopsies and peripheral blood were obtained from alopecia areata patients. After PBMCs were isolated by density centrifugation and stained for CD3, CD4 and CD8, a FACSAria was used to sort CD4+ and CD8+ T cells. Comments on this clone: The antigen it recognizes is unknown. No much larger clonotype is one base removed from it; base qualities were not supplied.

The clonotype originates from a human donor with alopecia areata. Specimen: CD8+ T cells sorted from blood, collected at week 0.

Here the CDR3 is given as CASSSTGFSGTDTQYF. The nucleotide sequence reads as follows: TGTGCCAGCAGTTCGACTGGGTTTTCTGGCACAGATACGCAGTATTTT. Recombination joined TRBV11-2 with TRBJ2-3; the D gene remains uncertain. Spanning cysteine to phenylalanine, the CDR3 consists of 16 amino acids. This entry keeps only the CDR3 DNA: 48 bases, framed from base 1. The V end loses 6 bases and the J end loses 1 base, and a stretch of 17 bases separates them. The germline V gene sets CDR1 to SGHAT and CDR2 to FQNNGV.